These 23 T cell receptor beta chains were all obtained from the same sample, sequenced in a study of blood T cell repertoires in COVID-19. Here immunoSEQ multiplex PCR was the method, and the copy in TCRdb shows in-frame clones only, minus some. Of roughly 71,000 clones in the sample, approximately 90% are singletons; the top ten hold 2%. The source material was peripheral blood. The receptor set was obtained from a man aged 25-45 years with acute or convalescent COVID-19.

The rearrangement links TRBV24-1 to TRBJ2-2; no firm D call. The CDR3 runs to 15 residues. Germline-derived CDR1 and CDR2 are KGHDR and SFDVKD. The germline V and J ends were trimmed by 4 bases and 1 base, with 9 bases remaining between them. CDR3 sequence (DNA): TGTGCCACCAGTGACCCAAGACAGAACACCGGGGAGCTGTTTTTT. Its translation: CATSDPRQNTGELFF.

The chain couples TRBV7-9 to TRBJ1-5; the match to TRBD1 covers 10 bases. In germline, CDR1 is SEHNR, CDR2 FQNEAQ (reference sequence). Unmatched junction bases numbered 3, after V lost 3 bases and J lost 7 bases. The CDR3 is made up of 14 amino acids. Here the CDR3 DNA reads TGTGCCAGCAGCTTTGGACAGGGGGAACAGCCCCAGCATTTT. It yields the protein CASSFGQGEQPQHF.

The rearrangement links TRBV5-6 to TRBJ1-1, with TRBD1 matching 10 bases. J lost 2 bases, V lost 4 bases, and 11 bases had no gene match. Germline-derived CDR1 and CDR2 are SGHDT and YYEEEE. The CDR3 runs 17 residues. This CDR3 is CASSPDRGHWGNTEAFF. In DNA form, the CDR3 reads TGTGCCAGCAGCCCAGACAGGGGGCATTGGGGAAACACTGAAGCTTTCTTT.

The chain carries TRBV9 and TRBJ2-7; 9 positions agree with TRBD2. Germline V gene sequence: CDR1 SGDLS, CDR2 YYNGEE. V dropped 0 bases and J dropped 7; count of bases not matched to a gene: 11. The CDR3 is 16 amino acids. The CDR3: CASSVVSGRPGWEQYF. The CDR3 DNA reads as TGTGCCAGCAGCGTAGTAAGCGGGAGGCCGGGGTGGGAGCAGTACTTC.

This sequence joins TRBV6-2 or TRBV6-3 and TRBJ2-1; D possibly corresponds to TRBD2 (6 bases). The germline V and J ends were trimmed by 2 bases and 2 bases, with 22 bases remaining between them. Germline V gene lookup returns CDR1 MNHEY and CDR2 SVGEGT. The CDR3 runs 19 residues. The CDR3 region is CASSYPSFDRRATYNEQFF. As DNA, the CDR3 is TGTGCCAGCAGTTACCCCTCCTTTGATAGGAGGGCGACCTACAATGAGCAGTTCTTC.

V gene TRBV15 combines with J gene TRBJ1-2, with D uncertain. Between the trimmed V and J ends, which lost 0 bases and 8 bases, there was a span of 16 bases. Germline CDR1 LNHNV, CDR2 YYDKDF (reference sequence). The CDR3 is 15 amino acids. The CDR3 bases are TGTGCCACCAGCAGAGATTTGAGGGCAGGCGAAGGCTACACCTTC. Its translation is CATSRDLRAGEGYTF.

The rearrangement uses TRBV4-1 and TRBJ2-1, with TRBD2 as a possible D gene (5 bases). This CDR3 has 16 residues. V lost 0 bases and J 1 base, leaving 10 bases between the germline ends. CDR1 is MGHRA and CDR2 is YSYEKL in the germline V gene. CDR3 sequence reads: CASSQDFGVSYNEQFF. CDR3 in DNA: TGCGCCAGCAGCCAAGATTTCGGGGTTTCCTACAATGAGCAGTTCTTC.

The chain links TRBV11-3 to TRBJ2-3, with a tentative D call TRBD1 (5 bases). This CDR3 spans 15 amino acids. Trimming cost V 0 bases and J 2 bases, with 9 bases left between them. CDR1 is SGHNT and CDR2 is YENEEA in the germline V gene. CDR3 bases: TGTGCCAGCAGCTTAGATACGACAGCCACAGATACGCAGTATTTT. Translating gives CASSLDTTATDTQYF.

The chain has TRBV9 and TRBJ2-5; D possibly corresponds to TRBD2 (6 bases). CDR1 is SGDLS, CDR2 YYNGEE, per germline. The CDR3 consists of 17 residues. V lost 0 bases to trimming and J lost 4 bases, with 19 bases between them. In nucleotides, the CDR3 is TGTGCCAGCAGCGTAGGTATGGGAGGCGGGGCGGTAGAGACCCAGTACTTC. Translated, it gives CASSVGMGGGAVETQYF.

The chain's CDR3 is CAFNPYRGEYNEQFF. CDR3 nucleotide sequence: TGTGCCTTCAACCCATACAGGGGTGAATACAATGAGCAGTTCTTC. The J gene is TRBJ2-1, the V gene TRBV30; 7 positions match TRBD1. The CDR3 covers 15 residues. V dropped 7 bases and J dropped 4; count of bases not matched to a gene: 13. CDR1 and CDR2 from the germline V gene are GTSNPN and SVGIG (reference sequence).

The rearrangement joins TRBV5-4 to TRBJ1-6, with 11 bases fitting TRBD1. CDR1 and CDR2 (germline): SGHNT, YYREEE (reference sequence). Trimming cost V 4 bases and J 2 bases; bases outside gene matches: 11. This CDR3 comprises 19 residues. CDR3: CASSTRTPGQGAYNSPLHF. The DNA for the CDR3 is TGTGCCAGCAGCACCCGAACACCGGGACAGGGGGCCTATAATTCACCCCTCCACTTT.

J is TRBJ2-7 and V is TRBV18; no reliable D call. The CDR3 is 15 residues long. V was pared by 3 bases and J by 6 bases, with 18 bases between. Germline V CDR1 and CDR2: KGHSH, LQKENI. Here the CDR3 DNA reads TGTGCCAGCTCACCCAGTCGCAGTCGGGTGGGCGAGCAGTACGTC. This translates into CASSPSRSRVGEQYV.

This chain connects TRBV6-6 to TRBJ1-1; D call uncertain. CDR1 MNHNY and CDR2 SVGAGI come from the germline V gene (reference sequence). CDR3 length: 16 residues. Trimming shortened V by 6 bases and J by 5 bases, and 22 bases separated the two germline ends. The CDR3 sequence: CASRGKVGSPNTEAFF. The CDR3 nucleotides are TGTGCCAGCAGAGGCAAAGTTGGGAGTCCGAATACTGAAGCTTTCTTT.

This clone was counted at least ten times. This rearrangement joins TRBV19 to TRBJ2-1; D gene ambiguous. The CDR3 length is 16 residues. The V gene lost 7 bases and the J gene lost 0 bases, with 16 bases spanning the gap. Germline CDR1 reads LNHDA; CDR2 reads SQIVND (reference sequence). In nucleotides, the CDR3 is TGTGCCAGTACTCCCCTCCCTAGGAGCTCCTACAATGAGCAGTTCTTC. Residues: CASTPLPRSSYNEQFF.

The chain employs TRBV2 and TRBJ1-6; the D gene is possibly TRBD1 (5 bases). V lost 8 bases and J 7 bases, leaving 12 bases between the germline ends. Per germline, CDR1 SNHLY and CDR2 FYNNEI. There are 13 residues in the CDR3. CDR3 loop: CASGGSANSPLHF. The CDR3 DNA is TGTGCCAGCGGGGGGAGTGCCAATTCACCCCTCCACTTT.

V is TRBV11-1 and J is TRBJ2-2, with 7 positions matching TRBD1. Unmatched junction bases numbered 9, after V lost 4 bases and J lost 4 bases. This CDR3 region has 16 residues. Germline lookup yields CDR1 SGHAT and CDR2 FQDESV (reference sequence). The CDR3 is CASSSYNSGGTGELFF. In nucleotides, the CDR3 is TGTGCCAGCAGCTCCTACAACTCAGGGGGCACCGGGGAGCTGTTTTTT.

This clone has only one observation. The V call is TRBV15, the J call TRBJ1-4; 7 bases are shared with TRBD1. Germline CDR1 reads LNHNV; CDR2 reads YYDKDF (reference sequence). With 5 bases clipped from V and 4 bases from J, the junction kept 4 bases outside the gene matches. The CDR3 totals 14 residues. CDR3 DNA sequence: TGTGCCACCAGCCTGGGACAGATTAATGAAAAACTGTTTTTT. Protein product: CATSLGQINEKLFF.

V and J are TRBV11-2 and TRBJ2-3; D is unclear. The V end lost 0 bases, the J end lost 0 bases, and 7 bases lay between the germline ends. Per the germline V gene, CDR1 is SGHAT and CDR2 is FQNNGV. The CDR3 sequence is 15 residues long. This CDR3 is CASSLDFRSTDTQYF. The CDR3 bases are TGTGCCAGCAGCTTAGATTTCAGAAGCACAGATACGCAGTATTTT.

The CDR3 loop is CASSPDRDRKKPSSYEQYF. CDR3 sequence (DNA): TGCGCCAGCAGCCCCGACAGGGACAGGAAAAAACCGAGCTCCTACGAGCAGTACTTC. The chain employs TRBV5-1 and TRBJ2-7, with 8 bases lining up with TRBD1. After removal of 4 bases from V and 0 bases from J, the junction contained 18 bases not matched to a gene. Looked up from germline, CDR1 is SGHRS and CDR2 is YFSETQ. The CDR3 sequence is 19 residues long.

The gene calls are TRBV12-3 or TRBV12-4 and TRBJ1-4; 10 bases align to TRBD1. V was pared by 6 bases and J by 8 bases, with 3 bases of the junction left unmatched. The CDR3 loop spans 13 amino acids. CDR3 loop: CASSRTGGEKLFF. Written as DNA, the CDR3 is TGTGCCAGCAGCCGGACAGGGGGAGAAAAACTGTTTTTT.

The V call is TRBV2, the J call TRBJ2-3, with D perhaps TRBD2 (6 bases). Germline V gene data show CDR1 as SNHLY and CDR2 as FYNNEI. The CDR3 totals 14 residues. V lost 4 bases to trimming and J lost 2 bases, with 10 bases between them. CDR3 sequence reads: CASSVLATTDTQYF. The DNA for the CDR3 is TGTGCCAGCAGTGTTCTAGCGACCACAGATACGCAGTATTTT.

The rearrangement uses TRBV2 and TRBJ1-2; 8 nucleotides agree with TRBD1. The V and J ends lost 2 bases and 2 bases, in that order; junction bases with no gene match: 4. This CDR3 has 15 amino acids. Germline CDR1 SNHLY, CDR2 FYNNEI. The CDR3 coding sequence is TGTGCCAGCAGTGAAACCAGACAGGGGAACTATGGCTACACCTTC. Translating it yields CASSETRQGNYGYTF. The full variable domain, with the rest looked up from reference TRBV2 and TRBJ1-2, is EPEVTQTPSHQVTQMGQEVILRCVPISNHLYFYWYRQILGQKVEFLVSFYNNEISEKSEIFDDQFSVERPDGSNFTLKIRSTKLEDSAMYFCASSETRQGNYGYTFGSGTRLTVV.

The rearrangement links TRBV6-5 to TRBJ2-7, with D possibly TRBD1 on 5 matching bases. There are 13 residues in the CDR3. CDR1 and CDR2 from the germline V gene are MNHEY and SVGAGI. Trimming left V 5 bases short and J 6 bases short, with 14 bases between. The CDR3 reads CASSPPGRGEQYF. The CDR3 region has the DNA TGTGCCAGCAGTCCCCCGGGTAGGGGCGAGCAGTACTTC.